This T cell receptor (beta chain) was sequenced in a study of response to subunit inactivated influenza vaccine. Many counts were recorded for this clonotype. Its target is unknown. Study-level results: Few additional T cells are recruited per seasonal influenza vaccination, authors suggested.

Germline V lookup: CDR1 SGHVS, CDR2 FNYEAQ. Trimming took off 1 base at V and 6 bases at J, with 5 bases between the two ends. The length of the CDR3 is 12 residues. Each CDR3 protein gets one entry after TCRdb re-called the RT-PCR reads with MiXCR. The data hold fewer than 750,000 distinct CDR3 sequences, with 14% observed a single time. Sequences were derived from PBMCs from blood, sampled 11 to 12 days after vaccination. The receptor comes from a man aged 50 to 59 who received an inactivated influenza vaccine. This chain connects TRBV7-6 to TRBJ2-3; no firm D call. CDR3 nucleotide sequence: TGTGCCAGCAGCTTAGAGTTGGATACGCAGTATTTT. Translated: CASSLELDTQYF.